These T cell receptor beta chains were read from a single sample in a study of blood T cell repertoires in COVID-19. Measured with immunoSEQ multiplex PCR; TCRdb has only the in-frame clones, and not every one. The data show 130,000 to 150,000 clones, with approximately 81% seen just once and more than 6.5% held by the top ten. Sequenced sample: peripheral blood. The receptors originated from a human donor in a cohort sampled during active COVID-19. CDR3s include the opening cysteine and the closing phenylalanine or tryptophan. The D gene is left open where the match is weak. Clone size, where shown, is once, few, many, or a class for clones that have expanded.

TGCGCCAGCAGCTGGACAGCCCCTAACACTGAAGCTTTCTTT	CASSWTAPNTEAFF	TRBJ1-1	TRBV5-1	.	.
TGTGCCAGCAGTGAAGCGCCGGCAGGGGCCAACCGGAACACTGAAGCTTTCTTT	CASSEAPAGANRNTEAFF	TRBJ1-1	TRBV6-1	.	.
TGTGCCAGCGGGACTAGCTCTTTTTACGAGCAGTACTTC	CASGTSSFYEQYF	TRBJ2-7	TRBV6-5	.	TRBD2
TGTGCCAGCAGTAGGGGACAGTATGGCTACACCTTC	CASSRGQYGYTF	TRBJ1-2	TRBV28	.	TRBD1
TGTGCCAGCAGATCAGCGGGGGGAAAGACCGGGGAGCTGTTTTTT	CASRSAGGKTGELFF	TRBJ2-2	TRBV6-5	.	TRBD2
TGTGCCACCAGCAGAGTAACAGGGGCTCATTCACCCCTCCACTTT	CATSRVTGAHSPLHF	TRBJ1-6	TRBV15	.	TRBD1
TGTGCCAGCAGCCCTGCCGGGACAGGGGGCTACGAGCAGTACTTC	CASSPAGTGGYEQYF	TRBJ2-7	TRBV3-1/TRBV3-2	few	TRBD1
TGCGCCAGCAGCCCCGACAGGACCTATAATTCACCCCTCCACTTT	CASSPDRTYNSPLHF	TRBJ1-6	TRBV4-1	.	.
TGTGCCAGCAGCACCGGACAGGACTCCTACGAGCAGTACTTC	CASSTGQDSYEQYF	TRBJ2-7	TRBV9	.	TRBD1
TGTGCCAGCAGCTTATGGAGGGGGACTAGCGGGACGTTTCCCAATGAGCAGTTCTTC	CASSLWRGTSGTFPNEQFF	TRBJ2-1	TRBV7-9	.	TRBD2
TGTGCCAGCAGCTTCGGACAGGGGGAATGGACAGATACGCAGTATTTT	CASSFGQGEWTDTQYF	TRBJ2-3	TRBV11-2	.	TRBD1
TGTGCCAGCAGCGTAGCCGGGACAGGGGGGCTTTATGAGCAGTTCTTC	CASSVAGTGGLYEQFF	TRBJ2-1	TRBV9	.	TRBD1
TGTGCCAGTAGTATATTGGTTACTAGCGGAGATACGCAGTATTTT	CASSILVTSGDTQYF	TRBJ2-3	TRBV19	.	TRBD2
TGCGCCAGCAGCTTGGGGTCGGCGGGGCCCTACGAGCAGTACTTC	CASSLGSAGPYEQYF	TRBJ2-7	TRBV5-1	once	.
TGTGCCAGCAGCTCCGCTTGGGGCGGGAGTGAGCAGTACTTC	CASSSAWGGSEQYF	TRBJ2-7	TRBV11-2	.	TRBD2
TGTGCCAGCAGCCCCGGTTGGGCTAGCGGGAGGGCGGGACAAGAGACCCAGTACTTC	CASSPGWASGRAGQETQYF	TRBJ2-5	TRBV7-2	.	TRBD2
TGTGCCAGCAGTGCGGAGAACTATGGCTACACCTTC	CASSAENYGYTF	TRBJ1-2	TRBV2	.	.
TGTGCCAGCAGCTCCGGGTGGGCTAGCGGAAACACAGATACGCAGTATTTT	CASSSGWASGNTDTQYF	TRBJ2-3	TRBV7-6	.	TRBD2